This T cell receptor beta chain was captured in a study of graft-versus-host responses after intestinal transplantation. As for the study in general: The transplants performed in recipients were multivisceral, liver-intestinal, or isolated intestinal. Recipients were all induced with anti-thymocyte globulin, then given tacrolimus and steroids for about three years.

Concerning this clone: Its specificity is unknown.

Data came from immunoSEQ multiplex PCR; TCRdb stores just in-frame clones and leaves some out. The table has under 150,000 clones, just under 95% seen once. The TCR was taken from a human donor who received an intestinal transplant. This specimen was unstimulated CD4+ T cells sorted from spleen or lymph node cells, taken before intestinal transplant.

The CDR3: CASTLRGNYEQYF. The CDR3 DNA follows: TGTGCCAGCACTTTGCGAGGGAACTACGAGCAGTACTTC. The gene calls are TRBV5-6 and TRBJ2-7, with D perhaps TRBD2 (5 bases). Between the trimmed V and J ends, which lost 6 bases and 3 bases, there was a span of 13 bases. The CDR3 totals 13 residues. Germline CDR1 and CDR2: SGHDT and YYEEEE.